This TCR beta chain was identified during a study of T cell responses to AZD1222 COVID-19 vaccine. Turning to this clone: The target antigen is unknown.

Some clones are missing from TCRdb's copy, which holds only in-frame ones; the method was immunoSEQ multiplex PCR. The sample includes around 110,000 clones, roughly nine tenths seen only once; the top ten take 6% to 7%. The CDR3 has 14 amino acids. The trim removed 5 bases at V and 7 bases at J, leaving 9 bases unmatched. Germline loops: CDR1 SGHTA, CDR2 FQGTGA. General study results and limits: White British ancestry dominated among donors, who included more females, and clonal diversity was possibly underestimated. No day 14 peak samples; only post-peak repertoires were characterized.

The sequence came from an adult in good health. This sample comprised peripheral blood, obtained on day 0 of AZD1222 vaccination. This chain links TRBV7-3 with TRBJ2-7, with 9 bases matching TRBD2. The CDR3 spells CASSAVAGAGEQYF. For the CDR3, the DNA is TGTGCCAGCAGCGCGGTAGCGGGAGCTGGTGAGCAGTACTTC.